This T cell receptor beta chain was captured by sequencing in a study of shared clonotypes between healthy human individuals. Study-level background: Those who served as donors were a couple of women and a few men between the ages of 18 and 49.

Each PCR replicate from the sorted subsets contained about 210 ng DNA, which is about 30,000 T cell genomes. The method was immunoSEQ multiplex PCR; TCRdb's version includes in-frame clones alone and lacks a portion of them. The sample lists about 2 million clones, roughly 95% seen once, with roughly 1% in the top ten. In the naive CD8 group, cells lacked CD45RO and were positively selected for CCR7, so terminally differentiated effector memory CD45RA+ cells were left out. Findings and caveats of the study: Naive subsets generally had larger estimated richness than memory subsets. Around 4.7% of naive CD4 clonotypes were shared across several donors.

To note about this clone: Its antigen remains unidentified.

Trimming removed 2 bases at V and 7 bases at J, with 18 bases between. The germline CDR1 and CDR2 sequences are SGHAT and FQNNGV. The CDR3 runs to 15 residues. Source material: naive CD8+ T cells sorted from blood. The source of this sequence is a man between 18 and 29 years old in good health. The chain combines TRBV11-2 with TRBJ2-7; D gene uncertain. CDR3 amino acids: CASSLFAAPSWEQYF. The DNA of the CDR3 is TGTGCCAGCAGCTTATTCGCGGCGCCCTCGTGGGAGCAGTACTTC.